This T cell receptor beta chain was retrieved from a study of cytomegalovirus exposure and HLA in healthy donors. Study-level points and caveats: The investigators catalogued 150 to 200 TCR beta chains as cytomegalovirus-associated. Accurate prediction of most subjects' HLA-A and HLA-B alleles from TCR beta sequences was reported.

Primers for the PCR totalled 60 Vbeta and 13 Jbeta. Produced via immunoSEQ multiplex PCR; TCRdb's table is partial and in-frame only. The sample consists of roughly 140,000 clones, over 65% of them appearing once. In the case of this clone: Its antigen is as yet unknown.

From germline, CDR1 is SNHLY and CDR2 FYNNEI. V trimming: 8 bases; J trimming: 7 bases; junction bases outside the gene matches: 11. CDR3 length: 14 amino acids. Sample: PBMCs. The rearrangement links TRBV2 to TRBJ2-1; 7 nucleotides agree with TRBD2. The source of this sequence is a male donor in good health and CMV-seronegative. The CDR3 DNA sequence: TGTGCCAGCTCGGGGGGAGGGCCGGGAAATGAGCAGTTCTTC. Translating it yields CASSGGGPGNEQFF.